Listed here are 26 T cell receptor beta chains from one sample, sequenced in a study of blood T cell repertoires in COVID-19. Profiled with immunoSEQ multiplex PCR; TCRdb holds only in-frame clones, not every one. The repertoire holds a few hundred thousand clones, with about 89% as singletons. Sequenced input: peripheral blood. The receptor source for this set is a woman aged 45-60 years with acute or convalescent COVID-19.

This clone has a single count. The V and J genes are TRBV7-2 and TRBJ1-5; 9 bases align to TRBD1. Looked up from germline, CDR1 is SGHTA and CDR2 is FQGNSA. Trimming took 3 bases from V and 0 from J; bases not matched to a gene: 3. The CDR3 covers 16 residues. The CDR3 coding sequence is TGTGCCAGCAGCTTCACAGGGGGCATTAGCAATCAGCCCCAGCATTTT. Translation gives CASSFTGGISNQPQHF.

The rearrangement links TRBV18 to TRBJ1-1; D unresolved. V was cut by 5 bases and J by 3 bases, with 10 bases left in between. The germline gives CDR1 KGHSH, CDR2 LQKENI. The CDR3 runs 13 residues. CDR3 nucleotides: TGTGCCAGCTCAACTCGGTCGGACACTGAAGCTTTCTTT. This gives the protein CASSTRSDTEAFF.

The genes are TRBV9 and TRBJ1-2; 7 bases line up with TRBD1. Germline CDR1 reads SGDLS; CDR2 reads YYNGEE. The CDR3 consists of 13 residues. V lost 6 bases, J lost 5 bases, and 7 bases stayed unmatched. CDR3 DNA sequence: TGTGCCAGCAACCAGGGACAGTATTATGGCTACACCTTC. Translation gives CASNQGQYYGYTF.

V and J are TRBV6-5 and TRBJ1-5, with D unclear. The CDR3 runs 15 residues. The germline CDR1 and CDR2 sequences are MNHEY and SVGAGI. Between the trimmed V and J ends, which lost 2 bases and 0 bases, there was a span of 8 bases. The CDR3: CASSYMADSNQPQHF. The CDR3 DNA is TGTGCCAGCAGTTACATGGCCGATAGCAATCAGCCCCAGCATTTT.

The rearrangement uses TRBV7-3 and TRBJ2-5; the D gene is possibly TRBD2 (6 bases). The CDR3 is 14 amino acids. The germline CDR1 and CDR2 sequences are SGHTA and FQGTGA. Trimming shortened V by 3 bases and J by 5 bases, and 13 bases separated the two germline ends. The CDR3 DNA reads TGTGCCAGCAGCTTGAACGCGGGGACGGAGACCCAGTACTTC. Protein product: CASSLNAGTETQYF.

DNA for the CDR3: TGTGCCACCACAGAAGGGGGGGCAGGGGCCTACGAGCAGTACTTC. This codes for CATTEGGAGAYEQYF. This sequence joins TRBV3-1 (or the pseudogene TRBV3-2) and TRBJ2-7; D possibly corresponds to TRBD2 (7 bases). The CDR3 loop spans 15 amino acids. V lost 10 bases, J lost 2 bases, and 21 bases lay in between. Germline CDR1 and CDR2: LGHDT and YNNKEL (reference sequence).

This clone was recorded only once. The chain couples TRBV5-8 to TRBJ2-5; possibly TRBD2 for D (7 bases). The CDR3 consists of 13 residues. The V end lost 6 bases, the J end lost 5 bases, and 14 bases lay between the germline ends. Germline V gene lookup returns CDR1 SGHTS and CDR2 YDEGEE. Here the CDR3 reads CASTLRGGETQYF. The CDR3 coding sequence is TGTGCCAGCACCCTGAGGGGGGGGGAGACCCAGTACTTC.

The chain links TRBV11-2 to TRBJ2-1, with 14 bases identical to TRBD2. Germline CDR1 reads SGHAT; CDR2 reads FQNNGV. The V gene end was trimmed by 0 bases and the J gene end by 11 bases; junction bases not matched to a gene: 3. This CDR3 has 15 amino acids. The CDR3 sequence: CASSLDRTSGGQQFF. The DNA of the CDR3 is TGTGCCAGCAGCTTAGATAGGACTAGCGGGGGGCAGCAGTTCTTC.

The J gene is TRBJ2-7, the V gene TRBV28; 8 bases align to TRBD1. Germline trimming cut 7 bases from V and 3 bases from J; bases unmatched to any gene: 8. Germline V gene data show CDR1 as MDHEN and CDR2 as SYDVKM. CDR3 size: 14 residues. CDR3 sequence: CASIGQGDRYEQYF. The CDR3 nucleotides read TGTGCCAGCATCGGACAGGGTGATCGCTACGAGCAGTACTTC. The variable domain in full, with the rest retrieved from reference TRBV28 and TRBJ2-7, is DVKVTQSSRYLVKRTGEKVFLECVQDMDHENMFWYRQDPGLGLRLIYFSYDVKMKEKGDIPEGYSVSREKKERFSLILESASTNQTSMYLCASIGQGDRYEQYFGPGTRLTVT.

The V call is TRBV6-2 or TRBV6-3, the J call TRBJ2-3; D not resolved. V was trimmed by 4 bases and J by 5 bases, leaving 7 bases between them. Germline values: CDR1 MNHEY, CDR2 SVGEGT. This CDR3 has 12 amino acids. CDR3: CASSFQQDTQYF. In DNA form, the CDR3 reads TGTGCCAGCAGTTTCCAACAAGATACGCAGTATTTT.

The gene calls are TRBV5-1 and TRBJ1-1, with TRBD1 matching 8 bases. The CDR3 covers 14 residues. Germline V gene data show CDR1 as SGHRS and CDR2 as YFSETQ. J lost 3 bases, V lost 1 base, and 2 bases had no gene match. The CDR3 nucleotides are TGCGCCAGCAGCTTGCCGACAGGGGACACTGAAGCTTTCTTT. Protein product: CASSLPTGDTEAFF.

This chain uses TRBV3-1 (or the pseudogene TRBV3-2) with TRBJ1-6, with 7 bases fitting TRBD1. The CDR3 covers 17 residues. Germline loops: CDR1 LGHDT, CDR2 YNNKEL (reference sequence). V was pared by 0 bases and J by 5 bases, with 7 bases of the junction left unmatched. The CDR3 bases are TGTGCCAGCAGCCAAGATAGACAGGGTCTGCATAATTCACCCCTCCACTTT. Protein sequence: CASSQDRQGLHNSPLHF.

This sequence joins TRBV4-3 and TRBJ2-1; a weak D match, TRBD2 (6 bases). Germline V gene data show CDR1 as LGHNA and CDR2 as YSLEER. The CDR3 covers 15 residues. V dropped 3 bases and J dropped 0 bases, with 9 bases sitting between them. The DNA for the CDR3 is TGCGCCAGCAGCCAGACTAGGAACTCCTACAATGAGCAGTTCTTC. It yields the protein CASSQTRNSYNEQFF.

This chain links TRBV28 with TRBJ1-5; TRBD1 agrees at 9 bases. Unmatched junction bases numbered 9, after V lost 6 bases and J lost 6 bases. Germline CDR1 reads MDHEN; CDR2 reads SYDVKM. The CDR3 is made up of 15 amino acids. The CDR3 DNA reads TGTGCCAGCAGACCGGGACAGGGCAGGCTTCAGCCCCAGCATTTT. This codes for CASRPGQGRLQPQHF.

The chain has TRBV5-1 and TRBJ2-2; 9 bases align to TRBD2. V shed 6 bases, J shed 6 bases, and the junction held 9 bases outside the gene matches. CDR3 size: 15 residues. Germline V gene data show CDR1 as SGHRS and CDR2 as YFSETQ. The CDR3 region has the DNA TGCGCCAGCACCCCCGGGACTAGCTTCTCCGGGGAGCTGTTTTTT. Its translation: CASTPGTSFSGELFF. Based on the CDR3 plus reference TRBV5-1 and TRBJ2-2, the full variable domain is KAGVTQTPRYLIKTRGQQVTLSCSPISGHRSVSWYQQTPGQGLQFLFEYFSETQRNKGNFPGRFSGRQFSNSRSEMNVSTLELGDSALYLCASTPGTSFSGELFFGEGSRLTVL.

The table lists this clone with a few counts. This rearrangement joins TRBV6-2 or TRBV6-3 to TRBJ1-2; TRBD1 aligns across 7 bases. V dropped 4 bases and J dropped 5; count of bases not matched to a gene: 10. Germline values: CDR1 MNHEY, CDR2 SVGEGT. The CDR3 has 15 residues. This chain's CDR3 is CASSSARQGTYGYTF. The CDR3 coding sequence is TGTGCCAGCAGTTCGGCCAGACAGGGAACGTATGGCTACACCTTC.

The gene calls are TRBV6-1 and TRBJ2-5, with 7 bases aligning to TRBD2. This CDR3 region has 14 residues. Germline V gene sequence: CDR1 MNHNS, CDR2 SASEGT. Trimming cost V 5 bases and J 6 bases; bases outside gene matches: 9. CDR3 loop: CASSSVGGPQTQYF. CDR3 DNA sequence: TGTGCCAGCAGTTCCGTGGGAGGGCCTCAGACCCAGTACTTC.

J is TRBJ1-4 and V is TRBV28; D is undetermined. The V end was cut by 3 bases, the J end by 7 bases, with 6 bases between. The CDR3 extends over 12 amino acids. Germline lookup yields CDR1 MDHEN and CDR2 SYDVKM. CDR3 bases: TGTGCCAGCAGTTTGTCCGGTGAAAAACTGTTTTTT. It codes for CASSLSGEKLFF.

This clone was observed once. V usage is TRBV14 and J usage is TRBJ1-4, with TRBD1 matching over 10 bases. Trimming removed 5 bases from V and 2 bases from J; junction bases left unmatched: 8. CDR1 SGHDN and CDR2 FVKESK come from the germline V gene. The CDR3 covers 17 residues. CDR3 residues: CASSFRDRGVTNEKLFF. The CDR3 DNA sequence: TGTGCCAGCAGCTTCCGGGACAGGGGTGTCACTAATGAAAAACTGTTTTTT.

CDR3 sequence (DNA): TGTGCCTGGATGCGGGACGGAGTTAACTATGGCTACACCTTC. Protein product: CAWMRDGVNYGYTF. J is TRBJ1-2 and V is TRBV30; weak D call: TRBD1 (5 bases). Germline CDR1 GTSNPN, CDR2 SVGIG (reference sequence). CDR3 length equals 14 residues. V dropped 4 bases and J dropped 1 base, with 13 bases sitting between them.

The chain is built from TRBV28 and TRBJ2-3; 7 bases are a match to TRBD2. Germline CDR1 and CDR2: MDHEN and SYDVKM. This CDR3 comprises 16 residues. V gave up 1 base and J gave up 2 bases; unmatched junction bases: 6. The DNA for the CDR3 is TGTGCCAGCAGTTTATTTGGCGGGAGTTCCACAGATACGCAGTATTTT. Translated: CASSLFGGSSTDTQYF.

The rearrangement links TRBV5-1 to TRBJ2-7, with TRBD1 identical over 8 bases. The germline CDR1 and CDR2 sequences are SGHRS and YFSETQ. The CDR3 covers 15 residues. V was pared by 4 bases and J by 4 bases, with 10 bases of the junction left unmatched. The CDR3 region has the DNA TGCGCCAGCAGCCTAATGACAGGGGACATTTACGAGCAGTACTTC. Translating it yields CASSLMTGDIYEQYF.

The chain recombines TRBV6-1 with TRBJ1-3; D is unresolved. The CDR3 is 15 residues long. V lost 3 bases and J lost 0, with 9 bases in between. Germline V gives CDR1 MNHNS, CDR2 SASEGT. The CDR3 nucleotides read TGTGCCAGCAGTGAGTGGCTCAACTCTGGAAACACCATATATTTT. Protein sequence: CASSEWLNSGNTIYF.

In nucleotides, the CDR3 is TGCGCCAGCAGCTCTCCGGGACTGGGGGGTGAAAAACTGTTTTTT. This encodes CASSSPGLGGEKLFF. This chain connects TRBV5-1 to TRBJ1-4, with D possibly matching TRBD1 (5 bases). The V end was cut by 3 bases, the J end by 7 bases, with 16 bases between. The CDR3 covers 15 residues. Germline V CDR1 and CDR2: SGHRS, YFSETQ.

This sequence joins TRBV5-1 and TRBJ2-2, with TRBD1 as a possible D gene (6 bases). Germline CDR1 and CDR2: SGHRS and YFSETQ. V was shortened by 2 bases and J by 5 bases, with 7 bases between the two germline ends. The CDR3 loop spans 13 amino acids. CDR3 bases: TGCGCCAGCAGCTTACAGGGAACCGGGGAGCTGTTTTTT. Its translation: CASSLQGTGELFF.

The chain employs TRBV7-9 and TRBJ2-1; D may be TRBD2 (5 bases). Germline CDR1 SEHNR, CDR2 FQNEAQ (reference sequence). CDR3 size: 12 residues. Trimming shortened V by 2 bases and J by 9 bases, and 8 bases separated the two germline ends. The CDR3 nucleotides read TGTGCCAGCAGCTTAATACTAGGTGAGCAGTTCTTC. It translates to CASSLILGEQFF.